This is a list of T cell receptor beta chains from one sample in a study of cytomegalovirus exposure and HLA in healthy donors. Profiled with immunoSEQ multiplex PCR; TCRdb holds only in-frame clones, not every one. The sample lists some 130,000 clones, 80% occurring once. Specimen: PBMCs. These receptors were collected from a male donor in good health and CMV-seronegative. The CDR3 runs from the conserved cysteine through the conserved F or W. Fields, in order: J gene, clone size, V gene, D gene, CDR3 protein, CDR3 DNA. D genes are given only for firm matches. The size field is filled for only some rows; it gives once, few, many or a size class.

TRBJ1-1	NA	TRBV30	NA	CAWRRVNTEAFF	TGTGCCTGGAGACGGGTGAACACTGAAGCTTTCTTT
TRBJ2-7	NA	TRBV5-6	NA	CASSPRDEQYF	TGTGCCAGCAGCCCTCGGGACGAGCAGTACTTC
TRBJ1-5	NA	TRBV5-4	NA	CASSPSPGDQPQHF	TGTGCCAGCAGCCCCTCACCAGGGGATCAGCCCCAGCATTTT
TRBJ1-5	once	TRBV7-8	TRBD1	CASHRDRGYSNQPQHF	TGTGCCAGCCACCGGGACAGGGGATATAGCAATCAGCCCCAGCATTTT
TRBJ2-4	NA	TRBV6-5	NA	CASSRSTKNIQYF	TGTGCCAGCAGCCGGTCCACCAAAAACATTCAGTACTTC
TRBJ2-2	few	TRBV11-2	TRBD2	CASSYISGLQYTGELFF	TGTGCCAGCAGCTATATTAGCGGGCTCCAGTACACCGGGGAGCTGTTTTTT
TRBJ2-5	NA	TRBV5-4	NA	CASSLASGETQYF	TGTGCCAGCAGCTTGGCTTCCGGTGAGACCCAGTACTTC
TRBJ2-1	NA	TRBV6-5	NA	CASSPFKLLREQFF	TGTGCCAGCAGCCCCTTCAAGTTGTTGCGGGAGCAGTTCTTC
TRBJ2-3	NA	TRBV7-2	TRBD2	CASSLNPSGVVTDTQYF	TGTGCCAGCAGCTTAAATCCTAGCGGGGTAGTGACAGATACGCAGTATTTT
TRBJ1-4	NA	TRBV10-3	NA	CAISDNSATNEKLFF	TGTGCCATCAGCGATAACAGTGCAACTAATGAAAAACTGTTTTTT
TRBJ1-1	NA	TRBV5-4	NA	CASSVDRNTEAFF	TGTGCCAGCAGCGTAGACAGAAACACTGAAGCTTTCTTT
TRBJ2-2	NA	TRBV5-1	NA	CASSLDGPGELFF	TGCGCCAGCAGCTTGGATGGGCCCGGGGAGCTGTTTTTT
TRBJ1-1	NA	TRBV6-5	NA	CASSLAGGPNTEAFF	TGTGCCAGCAGTCTGGCCGGGGGGCCGAACACTGAAGCTTTCTTT
TRBJ1-5	NA	TRBV10-2	TRBD1	CASSPGQGKTQPQHF	TGCGCCAGCAGTCCGGGACAGGGGAAAACACAGCCCCAGCATTTT
TRBJ2-2	NA	TRBV13	NA	CASSLAREGEDTGELFF	TGTGCCAGCAGCTTAGCGCGTGAGGGTGAGGACACCGGGGAGCTGTTTTTT
TRBJ2-7	NA	TRBV5-5	NA	CASSLYLGVYEQYF	TGTGCCAGCAGCTTGTACCTCGGGGTGTACGAGCAGTACTTC
TRBJ2-2	NA	TRBV28	TRBD2	CASRPPGGGGYNTGELFF	TGTGCCAGCAGACCCCCGGGCGGGGGGGGCTATAACACCGGGGAGCTGTTTTTT
TRBJ1-2	NA	TRBV4-1	NA	CASSQGRTANYGYTF	TGCGCCAGCAGCCAAGGCAGGACAGCTAACTATGGCTACACCTTC
TRBJ2-2	NA	TRBV9	NA	CASSPLGHFANTGELFF	TGTGCCAGCAGCCCATTGGGACACTTTGCGAACACCGGGGAGCTGTTTTTT
TRBJ2-1	NA	TRBV4-1	TRBD2	CASSQPTSGRYNEQFF	TGCGCCAGCAGCCAACCAACTAGCGGGAGATACAATGAGCAGTTCTTC
TRBJ2-1	NA	TRBV29-1	TRBD2	CSGRLAGGPGEQFF	TGCAGCGGAAGACTAGCGGGAGGGCCCGGTGAGCAGTTCTTC
TRBJ1-1	NA	TRBV27	TRBD1	CASRPLQGAIGAFF	TGTGCCAGCAGGCCTCTACAGGGGGCCATTGGAGCTTTCTTT
TRBJ1-2	NA	TRBV2	NA	CASKNRVFGYTF	TGTGCCAGCAAGAACAGGGTGTTTGGCTACACCTTC
TRBJ1-3	NA	TRBV15	TRBD1	CATWGGQGVRSGNTIYF	TGTGCCACCTGGGGGGGACAGGGGGTCCGCTCTGGAAACACCATATATTTT
TRBJ1-3	NA	TRBV7-9	NA	CASSSLWGHGNTIYF	TGTGCCAGCAGCTCCCTGTGGGGGCACGGAAACACCATATATTTT
TRBJ2-1	NA	TRBV10-1	NA	CASLNNEQFF	TGCGCCAGCCTAAACAATGAGCAGTTCTTC
TRBJ1-3	NA	TRBV5-1	TRBD1	CASSPNRQGSSGNTIYF	TGCGCCAGCAGCCCCAACAGACAGGGGAGCTCTGGAAACACCATATATTTT
TRBJ1-3	NA	TRBV30	NA	CAWSPLAENRDTIYF	TGTGCCTGGAGTCCCCTGGCGGAGAACCGGGACACCATATATTTT
TRBJ2-5	NA	TRBV5-5	NA	CASSSPVRVQETQYF	TGTGCCAGCAGCTCCCCGGTTCGAGTACAAGAGACCCAGTACTTC
TRBJ2-3	NA	TRBV9	TRBD2	CASSSPRGGRPPDTQYF	TGTGCCAGCAGCTCCCCCCGCGGGGGGAGGCCCCCAGATACGCAGTATTTT
TRBJ1-1	NA	TRBV7-9	NA	CASSLGARGGDHTEAFF	TGTGCCAGCAGCTTAGGGGCGCGAGGGGGAGACCACACTGAAGCTTTCTTT
TRBJ2-2	NA	TRBV7-2	NA	CASSFGQGGNTGELFF	TGTGCCAGCAGCTTCGGCCAGGGGGGGAACACCGGGGAGCTGTTTTTT
TRBJ2-7	few	TRBV9	NA	CASSVVRGRFVYEQYF	TGTGCCAGCAGCGTAGTTAGGGGCCGGTTCGTCTACGAGCAGTACTTC
TRBJ2-1	few	TRBV25-1	NA	CASSEAGISYNEQFF	TGTGCCAGCAGTGAGGCAGGTATCTCCTACAATGAGCAGTTCTTC
TRBJ2-2	few	TRBV6-5	NA	CASSRLAGPGELFF	TGTGCCAGCAGCCGACTTGCAGGGCCCGGGGAGCTGTTTTTT
TRBJ2-2	NA	TRBV2	NA	CASSDRVVGELFF	TGTGCCAGCAGTGACAGGGTCGTCGGGGAGCTGTTTTTT
TRBJ2-3	NA	TRBV9	TRBD2	CASSAGPGTSGRAATDTQYF	TGTGCCAGCAGCGCGGGACCCGGGACTAGCGGGAGGGCCGCCACAGATACGCAGTATTTT
TRBJ2-7	NA	TRBV7-9	NA	CASSLMGQGITSSEQYF	TGTGCCAGCAGCTTAATGGGTCAGGGTATAACCTCTAGCGAGCAGTACTTC
TRBJ2-5	NA	TRBV4-1	TRBD1	CASSQEGRTGETQYF	TGCGCCAGCAGCCAAGAGGGCCGGACAGGAGAGACCCAGTACTTC
TRBJ1-1	NA	TRBV27	NA	CASSLFQGAEAFF	TGTGCCAGCAGTTTATTCCAAGGGGCTGAAGCTTTCTTT
TRBJ2-7	NA	TRBV11-2	TRBD2	CASSSDALAGPSSYEQYF	TGTGCCAGCAGCTCGGACGCACTAGCGGGGCCAAGCTCCTACGAGCAGTACTTC
TRBJ2-7	NA	TRBV28	TRBD1	CASSLGGTGIDEQYF	TGTGCCAGCAGTTTGGGCGGGACAGGGATCGACGAGCAGTACTTC
TRBJ1-2	few	TRBV19	TRBD1	CASSAAIGTGGYTF	TGTGCCAGTAGTGCTGCAATCGGGACAGGGGGCTACACCTTC
TRBJ2-3	NA	TRBV9	TRBD2	CASSVRAGGPTDTQYF	TGTGCCAGCAGCGTTAGGGCGGGGGGCCCTACAGATACGCAGTATTTT
TRBJ2-1	NA	TRBV6-4	TRBD2	CASSDRGSGSNEQFF	TGTGCCAGCAGTGACAGGGGGAGCGGGAGTAATGAGCAGTTCTTC
TRBJ1-4	few	TRBV5-1	NA	CASSQDRRASNEKLFF	TGCGCCAGCAGCCAAGACAGGCGCGCATCTAATGAAAAACTGTTTTTT
TRBJ2-3	NA	TRBV25-1	TRBD2	CASSERGLAGVDTDTQYF	TGTGCCAGCAGTGAAAGAGGGCTAGCGGGGGTCGACACAGATACGCAGTATTTT
TRBJ2-1	NA	TRBV9	TRBD2	CASSDASGTRPPNEQFF	TGTGCCAGCAGCGACGCGTCCGGGACTAGGCCGCCCAATGAGCAGTTCTTC
TRBJ2-5	NA	TRBV11-2	NA	CASSYSGTPGEQYF	TGTGCCAGCAGCTACTCCGGGACCCCGGGGGAGCAGTACTTC
TRBJ2-7	NA	TRBV9	NA	CASSVDGRWGAYEQYF	TGTGCCAGCAGCGTAGACGGGCGATGGGGAGCCTACGAGCAGTACTTC
TRBJ2-7	NA	TRBV10-3	TRBD1	CAISGRTGGEQYF	TGTGCCATCAGTGGGAGGACAGGCGGCGAGCAGTACTTC
TRBJ1-1	NA	TRBV10-3	NA	CAITEDRSPEAFF	TGTGCCATCACTGAAGACAGGAGCCCTGAAGCTTTCTTT
TRBJ1-3	NA	TRBV2	NA	CASSMGHSGNTIYF	TGTGCCAGCAGTATGGGACACTCTGGAAACACCATATATTTT
TRBJ1-2	NA	TRBV7-3	TRBD1	CASSLDRGYGYTF	TGTGCCAGCAGCCTGGACAGGGGCTATGGCTACACCTTC
TRBJ1-1	NA	TRBV4-3	NA	CASSQARRNTEAFF	TGCGCCAGCAGCCAAGCACGTAGAAACACTGAAGCTTTCTTT
TRBJ2-1	once	TRBV2	TRBD2	CASRDLGLAGVNEQFF	TGTGCCAGCAGAGACCTTGGACTAGCGGGAGTCAATGAGCAGTTCTTC
TRBJ1-2	NA	TRBV30	TRBD1	CAWSRTGGAGYTF	TGTGCCTGGAGTCGAACAGGGGGCGCGGGATACACCTTC